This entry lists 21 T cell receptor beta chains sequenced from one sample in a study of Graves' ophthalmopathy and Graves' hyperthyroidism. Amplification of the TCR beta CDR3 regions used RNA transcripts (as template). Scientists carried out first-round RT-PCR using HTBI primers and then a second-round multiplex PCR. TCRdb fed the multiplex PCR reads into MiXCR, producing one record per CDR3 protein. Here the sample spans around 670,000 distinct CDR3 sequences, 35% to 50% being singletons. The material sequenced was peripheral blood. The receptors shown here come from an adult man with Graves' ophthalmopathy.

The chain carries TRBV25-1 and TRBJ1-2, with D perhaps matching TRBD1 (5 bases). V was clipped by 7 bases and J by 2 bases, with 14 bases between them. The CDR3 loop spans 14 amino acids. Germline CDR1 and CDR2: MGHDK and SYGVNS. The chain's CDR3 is CASKVGDRNYGYTF. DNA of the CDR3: TGTGCCAGCAAGGTAGGGGATCGCAACTATGGCTACACCTTC.

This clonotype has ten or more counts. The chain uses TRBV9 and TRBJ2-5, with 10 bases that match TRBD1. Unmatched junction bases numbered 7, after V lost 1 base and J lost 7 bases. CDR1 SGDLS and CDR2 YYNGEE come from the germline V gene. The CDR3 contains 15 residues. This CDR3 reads CASSVRTGGFGTQYF. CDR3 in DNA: TGTGCCAGCAGCGTAAGGACAGGGGGTTTCGGGACCCAGTACTTC.

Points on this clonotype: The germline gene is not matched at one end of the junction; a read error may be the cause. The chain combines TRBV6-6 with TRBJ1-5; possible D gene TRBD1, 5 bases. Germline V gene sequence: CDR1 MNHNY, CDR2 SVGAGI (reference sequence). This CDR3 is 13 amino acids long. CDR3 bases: TGTGCCAACCCGGGGGTTAGCAGTCAGCCCCAGCATTTT. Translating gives CANPGVSSQPQHF.

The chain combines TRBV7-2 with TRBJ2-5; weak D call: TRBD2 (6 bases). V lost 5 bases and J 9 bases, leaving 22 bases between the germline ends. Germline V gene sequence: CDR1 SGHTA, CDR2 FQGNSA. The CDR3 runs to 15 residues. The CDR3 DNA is TGTGCCAGCAGCCGGGACTCTAGTCCGGATCAGCCCCAGTACTTC. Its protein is CASSRDSSPDQPQYF.

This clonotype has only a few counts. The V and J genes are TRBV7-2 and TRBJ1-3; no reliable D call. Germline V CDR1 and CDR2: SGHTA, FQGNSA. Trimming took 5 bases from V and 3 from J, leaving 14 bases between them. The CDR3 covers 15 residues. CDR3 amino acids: CASSPPPSSGNTIYF. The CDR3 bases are TGTGCCAGCAGCCCCCCCCCCTCCAGTGGAAACACCATATATTTT.

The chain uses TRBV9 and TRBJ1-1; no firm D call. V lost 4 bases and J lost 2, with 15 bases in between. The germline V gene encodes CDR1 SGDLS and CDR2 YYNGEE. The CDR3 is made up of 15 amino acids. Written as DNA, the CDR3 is TGTGCCAGCAGCTACATGGAGAGGTTAAACACTGAAGCTTTCTTT. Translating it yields CASSYMERLNTEAFF.

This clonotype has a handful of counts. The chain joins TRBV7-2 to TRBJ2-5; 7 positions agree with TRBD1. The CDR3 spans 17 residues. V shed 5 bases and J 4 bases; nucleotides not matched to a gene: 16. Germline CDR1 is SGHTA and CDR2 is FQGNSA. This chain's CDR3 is CASSKRQGLRARETQYF. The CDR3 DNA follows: TGTGCCAGCAGCAAGAGACAGGGTTTACGGGCAAGAGAGACCCAGTACTTC.

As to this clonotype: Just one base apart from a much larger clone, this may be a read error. The CDR3 bases are TGTGCCAGCAGCGTGGGGCCAGGGGGCGGTTATGGCCACACCTTC. The encoded protein is CASSVGPGGGYGHTF. The chain recombines TRBV9 with TRBJ1-2; TRBD1 matches 8 bases. There are 15 residues in the CDR3. Germline CDR1 SGDLS, CDR2 YYNGEE.

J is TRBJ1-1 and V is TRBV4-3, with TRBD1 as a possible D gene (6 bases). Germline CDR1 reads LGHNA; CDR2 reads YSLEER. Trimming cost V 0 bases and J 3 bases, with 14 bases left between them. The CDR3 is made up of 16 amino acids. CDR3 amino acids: CASSQDGRGMYTEAFF. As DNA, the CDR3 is TGCGCCAGCAGCCAAGATGGCAGGGGAATGTACACTGAAGCTTTCTTT.

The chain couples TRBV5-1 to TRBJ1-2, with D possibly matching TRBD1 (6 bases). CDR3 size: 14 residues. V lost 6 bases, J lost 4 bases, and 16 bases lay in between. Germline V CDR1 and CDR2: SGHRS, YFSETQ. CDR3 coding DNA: TGCGCCAGCACCCGGGACACCAATAGCTATGGCTACACCTTC. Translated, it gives CASTRDTNSYGYTF. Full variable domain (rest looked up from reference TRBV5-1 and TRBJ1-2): KAGVTQTPRYLIKTRGQQVTLSCSPISGHRSVSWYQQTPGQGLQFLFEYFSETQRNKGNFPGRFSGRQFSNSRSEMNVSTLELGDSALYLCASTRDTNSYGYTFGSGTRLTVV.

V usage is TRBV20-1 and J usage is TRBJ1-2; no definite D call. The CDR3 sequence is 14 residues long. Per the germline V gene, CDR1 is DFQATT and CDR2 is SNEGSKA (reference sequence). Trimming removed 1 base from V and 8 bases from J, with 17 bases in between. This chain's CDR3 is CSARGVTSSRGYTF. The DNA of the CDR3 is TGCAGTGCTAGAGGGGTTACTTCCTCTCGGGGCTACACCTTC.

CDR3 DNA: TGCAGTGGGGGGGTCAGCAATCAGCCCCAGCATTTT. Its protein is CSGGVSNQPQHF. This rearrangement joins TRBV20-1 to TRBJ1-5, with a possible D match to TRBD1 (5 bases). Germline assignment: CDR1 DFQATT and CDR2 SNEGSKA (reference sequence). Trimming took off 7 bases at V and 1 base at J, with 8 bases between the two ends. CDR3 length: 12 amino acids.

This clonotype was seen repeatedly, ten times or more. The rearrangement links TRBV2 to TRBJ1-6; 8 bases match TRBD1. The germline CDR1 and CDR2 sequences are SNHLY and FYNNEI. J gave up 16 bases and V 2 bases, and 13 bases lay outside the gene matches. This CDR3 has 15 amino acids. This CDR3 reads CASSEYAGGLLSLHF. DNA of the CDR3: TGTGCCAGCAGTGAATACGCAGGGGGCCTATTGTCTCTCCACTTT.

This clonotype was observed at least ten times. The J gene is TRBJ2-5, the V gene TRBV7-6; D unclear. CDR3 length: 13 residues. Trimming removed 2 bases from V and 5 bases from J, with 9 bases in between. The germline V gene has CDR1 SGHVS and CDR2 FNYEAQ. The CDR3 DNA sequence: TGTGCCAGCAGCTTAAATCTCCAGGAGACCCAGTACTTC. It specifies CASSLNLQETQYF.

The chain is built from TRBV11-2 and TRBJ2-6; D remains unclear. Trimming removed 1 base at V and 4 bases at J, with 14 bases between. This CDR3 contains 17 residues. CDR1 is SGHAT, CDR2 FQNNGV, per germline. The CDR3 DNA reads TGTGCCAGCAGCTTAGGAGGCACCCTGGCCGGGGCCAACGTCCTGACTTTC. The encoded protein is CASSLGGTLAGANVLTF. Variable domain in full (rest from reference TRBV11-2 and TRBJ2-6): EAGVAQSPRYKIIEKRQSVAFWCNPISGHATLYWYQQILGQGPKLLIQFQNNGVVDDSQLPKDRFSAERLKGVDSTLKIQPAKLEDSAVYLCASSLGGTLAGANVLTFGAGSRLTVL.

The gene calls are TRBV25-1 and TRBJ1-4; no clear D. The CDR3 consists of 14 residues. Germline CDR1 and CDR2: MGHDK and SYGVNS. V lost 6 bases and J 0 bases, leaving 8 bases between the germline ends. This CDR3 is CASSNPATNEKLFF. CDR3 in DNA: TGTGCCAGCAGCAATCCTGCAACTAATGAAAAACTGTTTTTT.

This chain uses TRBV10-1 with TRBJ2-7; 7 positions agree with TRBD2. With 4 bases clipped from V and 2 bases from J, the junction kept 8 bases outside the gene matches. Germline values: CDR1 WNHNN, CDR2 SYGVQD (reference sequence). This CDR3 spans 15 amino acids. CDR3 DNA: TGCGCCAGCAGTGGGGGATCTAGCGGAACCTACGAGCAGTACTTC. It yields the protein CASSGGSSGTYEQYF.

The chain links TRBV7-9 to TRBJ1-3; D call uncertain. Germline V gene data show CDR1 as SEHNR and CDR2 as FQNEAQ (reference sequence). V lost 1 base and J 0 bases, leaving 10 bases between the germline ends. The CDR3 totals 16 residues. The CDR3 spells CASSLGLGNSGNTIYF. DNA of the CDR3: TGTGCCAGCAGCTTAGGTCTCGGAAACTCTGGAAACACCATATATTTT.

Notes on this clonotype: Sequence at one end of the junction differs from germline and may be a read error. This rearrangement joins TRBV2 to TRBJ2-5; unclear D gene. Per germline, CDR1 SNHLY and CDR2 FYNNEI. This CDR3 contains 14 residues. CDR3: CASSEDGKQETQYF. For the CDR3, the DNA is TGTGCCAGCAGTGAAGATGGGAAACAAGAGACTCAGTACTTC.

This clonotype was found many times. As DNA, the CDR3 is TGCAGTGCTAGCTCGGCGAACACTGAAGCTTTCTTT. Translated: CSASSANTEAFF. The chain employs TRBV20-1 and TRBJ1-1, with no clear D. The CDR3 has 12 amino acids. The V end was cut by 3 bases, the J end by 1 base, with 6 bases between. The germline gives CDR1 DFQATT, CDR2 SNEGSKA (reference sequence).

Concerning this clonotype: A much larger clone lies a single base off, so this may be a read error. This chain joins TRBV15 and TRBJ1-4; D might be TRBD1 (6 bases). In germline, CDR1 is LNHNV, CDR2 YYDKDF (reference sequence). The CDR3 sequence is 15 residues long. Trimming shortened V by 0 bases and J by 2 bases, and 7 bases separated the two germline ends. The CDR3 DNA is TGTGCCACCAGCAGAGATAGGGGGACTAATGAAAAACTGTTTTTT. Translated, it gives CATSRDRGTNEKLFF.